This T cell receptor (beta chain) was captured in a study of radiation and T cells in renal cell carcinoma. General observations from the study: From baseline, blood top tumor clonotypes peaked at 2 weeks post-radiation.

Assay: immunoSEQ multiplex PCR; the TCRdb copy retains only in-frame clones and omits some. The sample holds more than 65,000 clones, about 86% seen once. Sample time point: blood 2 weeks post-SBRT. Treatment denoted: 15 Gy SBRT to primary tumor, nephrectomy 4 weeks later. On this clone itself: Antigen: not known.

The TCR was taken from a woman in her 50s with renal cell carcinoma. Here the sequenced sample was blood, taken from a patient whose treatment included radiotherapy and nephrectomy.

DNA of the CDR3: TGCGCCAGCAGCCAAGACGGGACAGGGTTCTATGGCTACACCTTC. It yields the protein CASSQDGTGFYGYTF. The gene calls are TRBV4-1 and TRBJ1-2; 9 bases fit TRBD1. CDR3 size: 15 residues. Germline CDR1 MGHRA, CDR2 YSYEKL. Germline trimming cut 0 bases from V and 4 bases from J; bases unmatched to any gene: 3.